The next 26 T cell receptor beta chains were all read from a single sample in a study of cytomegalovirus exposure and HLA in healthy donors. TCRdb's copy holds only in-frame clones and misses some; the assay was immunoSEQ multiplex PCR. This table has 230,000 or so clones, approximately 86% appearing once. Sequencing was carried out using PBMCs. All receptors derive from a woman aged 18-29 years in good health and CMV-seronegative.

The genes are TRBV11-3 and TRBJ2-7; TRBD1 matches 9 bases. Germline-derived CDR1 and CDR2 are SGHNT and YENEEA. The junction had 15 bases not matched to a gene; V was cut back by 5 bases and J by 4 bases. This CDR3 has 17 amino acids. The CDR3, as DNA: TGTGCCAGCAGCACCAGACTCCGGGACAGGGTATTTTACGAGCAGTACTTC. Amino acids: CASSTRLRDRVFYEQYF.

The J gene is TRBJ2-1, the V gene TRBV2; 7 bases are a match to TRBD1. Germline V CDR1 and CDR2: SNHLY, FYNNEI. This CDR3 has 13 residues. Losses at the gene ends were 4 bases for V and 8 bases for J; bases not matched to a gene: 5. CDR3 in amino acids: CASSGTGQYEQFF. DNA of the CDR3: TGTGCCAGCAGTGGGACAGGTCAATATGAGCAGTTCTTC.

The J gene is TRBJ1-1, the V gene TRBV6-1, with D unresolved. The CDR3 extends over 14 amino acids. The V end was cut by 6 bases, the J end by 1 base, with 12 bases between. Germline CDR1 is MNHNS and CDR2 is SASEGT. Written as DNA, the CDR3 is TGTGCCAGCAGCCAAACTCTAGAGAACACTGAAGCTTTCTTT. It encodes CASSQTLENTEAFF.

This clone was recorded only once. The chain uses TRBV9 and TRBJ1-4, with a possible D match to TRBD1 (5 bases). The V and J ends lost 3 bases and 6 bases respectively, with 15 bases between them. CDR1 and CDR2 from the germline V gene are SGDLS and YYNGEE. The CDR3 totals 15 residues. CDR3 DNA sequence: TGTGCCAGCAGCGGGGGGGTATTTTCGGATGAAAAACTGTTTTTT. Translated, it gives CASSGGVFSDEKLFF.

The chain joins TRBV2 to TRBJ2-7; D gene ambiguous. This CDR3 is built from 14 residues. CDR1 and CDR2 from the germline V gene are SNHLY and FYNNEI. Trimming pared 2 bases from V and 1 base from J, leaving 9 bases between. CDR3 loop: CASSEQTVSYEQYF. In nucleotides, the CDR3 is TGTGCCAGCAGTGAACAAACAGTATCCTACGAGCAGTACTTC. The whole variable domain, remainder taken from reference TRBV2 and TRBJ2-7, is EPEVTQTPSHQVTQMGQEVILRCVPISNHLYFYWYRQILGQKVEFLVSFYNNEISEKSEIFDDQFSVERPDGSNFTLKIRSTKLEDSAMYFCASSEQTVSYEQYFGPGTRLTVT.

This clone is a singleton in its sample. This chain joins TRBV5-1 and TRBJ1-1; D remains ambiguous. Germline lookup yields CDR1 SGHRS and CDR2 YFSETQ. V dropped 4 bases and J dropped 3 bases, with 19 bases sitting between them. CDR3 size: 16 residues. The DNA of the CDR3 is TGCGCCAGCAGCGTGGGGAGTCGAATGCACCACACTGAAGCTTTCTTT. As protein: CASSVGSRMHHTEAFF. The variable domain in full, with the rest retrieved from reference TRBV5-1 and TRBJ1-1, is KAGVTQTPRYLIKTRGQQVTLSCSPISGHRSVSWYQQTPGQGLQFLFEYFSETQRNKGNFPGRFSGRQFSNSRSEMNVSTLELGDSALYLCASSVGSRMHHTEAFFGQGTRLTVV.

The V gene is TRBV30, the J gene TRBJ1-4; TRBD1 agrees at 7 bases. Germline trimming cut 1 base from V and 5 bases from J; bases unmatched to any gene: 4. Germline CDR1 reads GTSNPN; CDR2 reads SVGIG (reference sequence). The CDR3 runs to 14 residues. This CDR3 is CAWSEGQSNEKLFF. The CDR3 DNA sequence: TGTGCCTGGAGTGAGGGACAGTCAAATGAAAAACTGTTTTTT.

The V and J genes are TRBV5-6 and TRBJ1-5; D unclear. The length of the CDR3 is 15 residues. V was clipped by 4 bases and J by 2 bases, with 13 bases between them. In germline, CDR1 is SGHDT, CDR2 YYEEEE. CDR3 residues: CASSPRRLGNQPQHF. CDR3 in DNA: TGTGCCAGCAGCCCAAGGAGGTTGGGCAATCAGCCCCAGCATTTT. The whole variable domain, filled in from reference TRBV5-6 and TRBJ1-5, reads DAGVTQSPTHLIKTRGQQVTLRCSPKSGHDTVSWYQQALGQGPQFIFQYYEEEERQRGNFPDRFSGHQFPNYSSELNVNALLLGDSALYLCASSPRRLGNQPQHFGDGTRLSIL.

This clone was seen once. The V call is TRBV19, the J call TRBJ2-7; D is possibly TRBD2 (5 bases). Per germline, CDR1 LNHDA and CDR2 SQIVND (reference sequence). The V end lost 2 bases, the J end lost 2 bases, and 10 bases lay between the germline ends. The CDR3 has 14 residues. The CDR3 nucleotides read TGTGCCAGTAGTATAAGCAGAGGGCCCTACGAGCAGTACTTC. This sequence encodes CASSISRGPYEQYF.

As to this clone: An end of the junction does not agree with germline; a read error may underlie this. This rearrangement joins TRBV7-7 to TRBJ2-5, with 7 bases aligning to TRBD1. This CDR3 has 16 amino acids. Germline V lookup: CDR1 SSHAT, CDR2 FNYEAQ (reference sequence). The CDR3, as DNA: TGTGCTAGCAGCCCCGTAGGAACAGGGGTAGGCGAGACCCAGTACTTC. The encoded protein is CASSPVGTGVGETQYF.

This clone was picked up one time. The CDR3 DNA reads as TGTGCCATCAGTGAGTCAAATATTGGTGGCATATCGAACACTGAAGCTTTCTTT. This codes for CAISESNIGGISNTEAFF. J is TRBJ1-1 and V is TRBV10-3, with D uncertain. Between the trimmed V and J ends, which lost 0 bases and 1 base, there was a span of 18 bases. There are 18 residues in the CDR3. Per the germline V gene, CDR1 is ENHRY and CDR2 is SYGVKD.

Remarks on this clone: Compared with germline, one end of the junction differs, possibly owing to a read error. CDR3 bases: TGTGCCAGCCGTGAGACGGCACCGGGTATCACTGAAGCTTTCTTT. The encoded protein is CASRETAPGITEAFF. J is TRBJ1-1 and V is TRBV2, with unresolved D. The CDR3 extends over 15 amino acids. CDR1 SNHLY and CDR2 FYNNEI come from the germline V gene.

The chain joins TRBV7-9 to TRBJ1-4; D not resolved. V lost 1 base, J lost 5 bases, and 5 bases lay in between. The CDR3 is made up of 13 amino acids. Germline CDR1 SEHNR, CDR2 FQNEAQ (reference sequence). CDR3 bases: TGTGCCAGCAGCTTAGGAGCAAATGAAAAACTGTTTTTT. It yields the protein CASSLGANEKLFF.

This chain joins TRBV28 and TRBJ1-2; D ambiguous. Trimming removed 2 bases at V and 4 bases at J, with 5 bases between. The CDR3 sequence is 12 residues long. Germline CDR1 reads MDHEN; CDR2 reads SYDVKM. CDR3 amino acids: CASSLQVYGYTF. The CDR3 DNA is TGTGCCAGCAGTTTACAGGTCTATGGCTACACCTTC.

V and J are TRBV6-5 and TRBJ2-1, with D possibly TRBD2 on 6 matching bases. In germline, CDR1 is MNHEY, CDR2 SVGAGI. With 0 bases removed from V and 2 bases from J, the gap between germline ends came to 11 bases. The CDR3 is made up of 16 amino acids. The CDR3 coding sequence is TGTGCCAGCAGTTACTCGGTAGCGGAGACCTACAATGAGCAGTTCTTC. Translation gives CASSYSVAETYNEQFF.

The V call is TRBV5-1, the J call TRBJ2-3; 10 bases line up with TRBD2. V shed 4 bases and J 4 bases; nucleotides not matched to a gene: 6. Looked up from germline, CDR1 is SGHRS and CDR2 is YFSETQ. This CDR3 comprises 15 residues. The CDR3 DNA sequence: TGCGCCAGCAGCGTTTCTAGCGGGAGTGCAGATACGCAGTATTTT. Its protein product is CASSVSSGSADTQYF.

This clone was observed a single time. This sequence joins TRBV21-1 and TRBJ2-7; TRBD1 is taken as the D call from the table, unchecked against the DNA. TRBV21-1 is designated a pseudogene. The CDR3 length is 16 residues. The DNA for the CDR3 is TGTGCCAGCGGATTAGACAGGCCCGGGACGCAGGGCGAGCAGTACTTC. Protein: CASGLDRPGTQGEQYF.

The V gene is TRBV4-3, the J gene TRBJ2-3, with 10 nucleotides matching TRBD2. The germline V gene encodes CDR1 LGHNA and CDR2 YSLEER. There are 18 residues in the CDR3. The V gene end was trimmed by 0 bases and the J gene end by 0 bases; junction bases not matched to a gene: 6. The CDR3 nucleotides are TGCGCCAGCAGCCAAGATCAGGGGACTAGCGCTAGCACAGATACGCAGTATTTT. This translates into CASSQDQGTSASTDTQYF.

V usage is TRBV9 and J usage is TRBJ2-3; no firm D call. The V end was cut by 6 bases, the J end by 3 bases, with 14 bases between. The CDR3 extends over 14 amino acids. Germline V lookup: CDR1 SGDLS, CDR2 YYNGEE. CDR3 sequence: CASNPGPRTDTQYF. Written as DNA, the CDR3 is TGTGCCAGCAACCCCGGTCCCCGAACAGATACGCAGTATTTT.

This chain joins TRBV5-1 and TRBJ2-7; 10 bases map to TRBD2. Germline lookup yields CDR1 SGHRS and CDR2 YFSETQ. The V segment lost 0 bases and the J segment 2 bases; nucleotides outside the gene matches: 5. The CDR3 is made up of 16 amino acids. The CDR3 is CASSLAPSGSAYEQYF. The CDR3 region has the DNA TGCGCCAGCAGCTTGGCCCCTAGCGGGAGCGCCTACGAGCAGTACTTC.

The J gene is TRBJ1-2, the V gene TRBV5-1; the D gene is possibly TRBD1 (6 bases). CDR1 and CDR2 from the germline V gene are SGHRS and YFSETQ. V lost 3 bases and J lost 6, with 21 bases in between. This CDR3 has 16 residues. CDR3 DNA sequence: TGCGCCAGCAGCTCAGATCGGGCAGGGGTTGGCGATGGCTACACCTTC. As protein: CASSSDRAGVGDGYTF.

This sequence joins TRBV6-6 and TRBJ1-5, with 11 positions matching TRBD1. Germline trimming cut 6 bases from V and 4 bases from J; bases unmatched to any gene: 5. The CDR3 contains 15 residues. Germline loops: CDR1 MNHNY, CDR2 SVGAGI (reference sequence). CDR3 region: CASSRDRGYNQPQHF. As DNA, the CDR3 is TGTGCCAGCAGCAGGGACAGGGGGTATAATCAGCCCCAGCATTTT.

The chain has TRBV7-8 and TRBJ2-7, with 8 nucleotides matching TRBD2. Germline CDR1 and CDR2: SGHVS and FQNEAQ. The trim removed 1 base at V and 3 bases at J, leaving 2 bases unmatched. There are 14 residues in the CDR3. This CDR3 reads CASSLGGRFYEQYF. DNA of the CDR3: TGTGCCAGCAGCTTAGGCGGGAGGTTCTACGAGCAGTACTTC.

The genes are TRBV4-1 and TRBJ2-3; D perhaps matches TRBD2 (6 bases). Trimming took off 6 bases at V and 0 bases at J, with 13 bases between the two ends. CDR1 and CDR2 from the germline V gene are MGHRA and YSYEKL. The CDR3 length is 15 residues. CDR3 DNA sequence: TGCGCCAGCAGTGGACTAACCACTAGCACAGATACGCAGTATTTT. Amino acid sequence: CASSGLTTSTDTQYF.

The chain joins TRBV29-1 to TRBJ2-1; possible D gene TRBD2, 5 bases. The germline V gene has CDR1 SQVTM and CDR2 ANQGSEA. The CDR3 spans 15 residues. The V and J ends lost 6 bases and 0 bases respectively, with 15 bases between them. This CDR3 is CSVDRLGSSYNEQFF. Written as DNA, the CDR3 is TGCAGCGTAGACCGCCTAGGGAGCTCCTACAATGAGCAGTTCTTC.

Concerning this clone itself: The same CDR3 also results from other DNA sequences found in this sample. The chain links TRBV5-1 to TRBJ1-1; no clear D. The CDR3 is 14 residues long. Germline CDR1 is SGHRS and CDR2 is YFSETQ. The V end was cut by 3 bases, the J end by 1 base, with 10 bases between. In DNA form, the CDR3 reads TGCGCCAGCAGCTCCTCAGGAGGGAACACTGAAGCTTTCTTT. It translates to CASSSSGGNTEAFF.